Listed below are T cell receptor beta chains from one sample, sequenced in a study of OX40 agonist ivuxolimab in advanced cancers. Using immunoSEQ multiplex PCR, the repertoire was profiled, and TCRdb retains in-frame clones only, with some absent. The sample holds tens of thousands of clones; around 87% are singletons and the top ten take about 2.5%. The sample here was CD4+ or CD8+ T cells sorted from blood, taken in a trial of the OX40 agonist ivuxolimab. The receptor set was obtained from an adult with an advanced solid tumor such as melanoma, head and neck, liver or kidney cancer. Each CDR3 is given with its conserved first and last residue. Fields, in order: J gene, V gene, CDR3 protein.

j_gene: TRBJ2-3
v_gene: TRBV4-1
CDR3aa: CASSLRSGPGDTQYF

j_gene: TRBJ2-3
v_gene: TRBV7-2
CDR3aa: CASSLEVGGGLDTQYF

j_gene: TRBJ1-1
v_gene: TRBV14
CDR3aa: CASSPRTGGNTEAFF

j_gene: TRBJ1-6
v_gene: TRBV4-1
CDR3aa: CASSQPTDRNSPLHF

j_gene: TRBJ2-7
v_gene: TRBV28
CDR3aa: CASSLYGANSYEQYF

j_gene: TRBJ1-1
v_gene: TRBV28
CDR3aa: CASSRRGVHATEAFF

j_gene: TRBJ1-4
v_gene: TRBV30
CDR3aa: CAWSQAVGEKLFF

j_gene: TRBJ2-2
v_gene: TRBV4-1
CDR3aa: CASSQLPGTSGSSNTGELFF

j_gene: TRBJ1-6
v_gene: TRBV18
CDR3aa: CASSPREGGGRSPLHF

j_gene: TRBJ2-1
v_gene: TRBV19
CDR3aa: CASSAGQGVSNEQFF

j_gene: -
v_gene: TRBV4-3
CDR3aa: CASSQAQGAREQYF

j_gene: TRBJ2-3
v_gene: TRBV30
CDR3aa: CAWTPGLAGGVGDTQYF

j_gene: TRBJ2-2
v_gene: TRBV30
CDR3aa: CAWSVLNDIGAGELFF

j_gene: TRBJ1-6
v_gene: TRBV28
CDR3aa: CASSSPRRSSPLHF

j_gene: TRBJ1-6
v_gene: TRBV7-2
CDR3aa: CASGGRNNSPLHF

j_gene: TRBJ1-1
v_gene: TRBV28
CDR3aa: CASVAQGAGTEAFF

j_gene: TRBJ2-7
v_gene: TRBV2
CDR3aa: CAISKPGSYEQYF

j_gene: TRBJ2-5
v_gene: TRBV7-3
CDR3aa: CARKLDFQETQYF

j_gene: TRBJ1-4
v_gene: TRBV2
CDR3aa: CASSGRQGEKLFF

j_gene: TRBJ2-3
v_gene: TRBV5-4
CDR3aa: CASRPGLAGGNGGTQYF

j_gene: TRBJ2-2
v_gene: TRBV7-2
CDR3aa: CASSPILGGGDTGELFF

j_gene: TRBJ2-5
v_gene: TRBV18
CDR3aa: CASSPLGTKETQYF

j_gene: TRBJ2-1
v_gene: TRBV7-2
CDR3aa: CASSFQTGLAGGGSEQFF

j_gene: TRBJ1-5
v_gene: TRBV27
CDR3aa: CASKGGGQPQHF

j_gene: TRBJ2-7
v_gene: TRBV28
CDR3aa: CASRNSDNYEQYF

j_gene: TRBJ1-1
v_gene: TRBV29-1
CDR3aa: CSVDTGGTEAFF

j_gene: TRBJ2-7
v_gene: TRBV5-4
CDR3aa: CASSLEGGAAEQYF

j_gene: TRBJ2-7
v_gene: TRBV28
CDR3aa: CAKSDGLAGVYEQYF

j_gene: TRBJ1-2
v_gene: TRBV7-2
CDR3aa: CASRNLWGGNGGYTF

j_gene: TRBJ2-7
v_gene: TRBV5-1
CDR3aa: CASTLGTAVGAYEQYF

j_gene: TRBJ2-7
v_gene: TRBV7-9
CDR3aa: CASSLVPSSYEQYF

j_gene: TRBJ2-5
v_gene: TRBV14
CDR3aa: CASSQATLSSATQYF

j_gene: TRBJ1-1
v_gene: TRBV4-3
CDR3aa: CASSQDTGGGRGAFF

j_gene: TRBJ2-1
v_gene: TRBV15
CDR3aa: CATSRRAGGPYNEQFF